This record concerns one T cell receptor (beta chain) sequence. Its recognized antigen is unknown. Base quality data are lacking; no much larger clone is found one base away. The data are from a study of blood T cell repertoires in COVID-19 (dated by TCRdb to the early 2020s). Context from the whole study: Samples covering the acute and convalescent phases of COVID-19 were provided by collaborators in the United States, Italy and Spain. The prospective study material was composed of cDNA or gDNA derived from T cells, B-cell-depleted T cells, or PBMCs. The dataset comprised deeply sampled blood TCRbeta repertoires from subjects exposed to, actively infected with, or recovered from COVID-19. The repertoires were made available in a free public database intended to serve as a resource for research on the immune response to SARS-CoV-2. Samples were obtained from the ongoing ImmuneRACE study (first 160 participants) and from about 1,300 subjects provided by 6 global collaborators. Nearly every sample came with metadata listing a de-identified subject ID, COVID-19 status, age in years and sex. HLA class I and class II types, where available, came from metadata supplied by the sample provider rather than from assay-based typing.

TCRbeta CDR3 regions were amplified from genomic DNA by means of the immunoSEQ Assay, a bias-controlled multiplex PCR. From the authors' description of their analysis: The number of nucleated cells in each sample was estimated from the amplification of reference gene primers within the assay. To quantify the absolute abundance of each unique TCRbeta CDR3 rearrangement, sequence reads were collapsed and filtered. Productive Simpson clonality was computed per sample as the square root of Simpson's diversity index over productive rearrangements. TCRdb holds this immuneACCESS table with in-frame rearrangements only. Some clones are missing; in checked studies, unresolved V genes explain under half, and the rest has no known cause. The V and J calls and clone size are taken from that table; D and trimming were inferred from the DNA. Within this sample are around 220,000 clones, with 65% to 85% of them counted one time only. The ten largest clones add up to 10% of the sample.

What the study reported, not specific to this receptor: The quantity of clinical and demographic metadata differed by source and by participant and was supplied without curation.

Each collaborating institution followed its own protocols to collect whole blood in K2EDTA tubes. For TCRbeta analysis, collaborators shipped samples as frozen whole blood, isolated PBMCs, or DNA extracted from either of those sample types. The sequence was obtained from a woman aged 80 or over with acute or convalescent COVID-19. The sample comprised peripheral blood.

The CDR3: CASGQGLEGNTIYF. The DNA sequence is given as TGTGCTAGTGGACAGGGTCTGGAGGGAAACACCATATATTTT. The V and J genes are TRBV12-5 and TRBJ1-3; 6 matching bases give a weak D call of TRBD1. The V end loses 6 bases and the J end loses 4 bases, and a stretch of 13 bases separates them. From the cysteine through the phenylalanine, the CDR3 covers 14 amino acids. The retained sequence is limited to the CDR3, 42 bases, with the frame set at the first base. The germline V gene specifies LGHNT as CDR1 and FRNRAP as CDR2.